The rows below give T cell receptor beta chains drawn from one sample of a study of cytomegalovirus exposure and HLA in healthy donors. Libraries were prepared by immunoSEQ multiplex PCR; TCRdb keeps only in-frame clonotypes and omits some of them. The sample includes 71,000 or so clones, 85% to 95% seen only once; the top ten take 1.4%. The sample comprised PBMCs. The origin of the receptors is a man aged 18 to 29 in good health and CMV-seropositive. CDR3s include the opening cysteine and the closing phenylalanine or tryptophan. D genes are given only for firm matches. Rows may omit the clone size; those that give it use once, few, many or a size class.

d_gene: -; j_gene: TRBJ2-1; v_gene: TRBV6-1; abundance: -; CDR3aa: CASSGAIYNEQFF; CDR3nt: TGTGCCTCCTCAGGGGCCATATACAATGAGCAGTTCTTC
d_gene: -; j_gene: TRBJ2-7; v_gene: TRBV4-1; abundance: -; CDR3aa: CASSHGTLTYEQYF; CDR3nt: TGCGCCAGCAGTCACGGGACTTTGACCTACGAGCAGTACTTC
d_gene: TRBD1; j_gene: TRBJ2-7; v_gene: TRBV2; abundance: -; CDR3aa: CASAQGAGRYEQYF; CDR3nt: TGTGCCAGCGCTCAGGGGGCGGGAAGGTACGAGCAGTACTTC
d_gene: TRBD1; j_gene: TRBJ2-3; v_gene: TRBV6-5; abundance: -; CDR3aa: CASSMRTGSDTQYF; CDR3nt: TGTGCCAGCAGTATGCGGACAGGGTCAGATACGCAGTATTTT
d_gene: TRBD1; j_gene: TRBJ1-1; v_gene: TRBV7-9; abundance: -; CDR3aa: CASSSGQGETEAFF; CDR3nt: TGTGCCAGCAGCTCCGGACAGGGGGAGACTGAAGCTTTCTTT
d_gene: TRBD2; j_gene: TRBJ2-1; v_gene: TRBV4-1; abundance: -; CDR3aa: CASSPGPSGRGNEQFF; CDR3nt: TGCGCCAGCAGCCCCGGGCCAAGCGGGAGGGGGAATGAGCAGTTCTTC
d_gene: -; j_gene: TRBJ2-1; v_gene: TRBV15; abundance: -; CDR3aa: CATSSPQAGYNEQFF; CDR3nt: TGTGCCACCAGCAGTCCCCAAGCGGGCTACAATGAGCAGTTCTTC
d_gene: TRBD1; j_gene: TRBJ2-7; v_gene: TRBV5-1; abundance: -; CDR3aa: CASSLEDRGKNEQYF; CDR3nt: TGCGCCAGCAGCTTGGAAGACAGGGGGAAAAACGAGCAGTACTTC
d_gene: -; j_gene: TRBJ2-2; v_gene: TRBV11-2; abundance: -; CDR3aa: CASRAPGQNTGELFF; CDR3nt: TGTGCCAGCAGGGCCCCGGGTCAAAACACCGGGGAGCTGTTTTTT
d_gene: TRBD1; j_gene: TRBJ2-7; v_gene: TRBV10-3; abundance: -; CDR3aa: CAIRPGTGSYEQYF; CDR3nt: TGTGCCATCAGGCCCGGGACAGGGTCCTACGAGCAGTACTTC
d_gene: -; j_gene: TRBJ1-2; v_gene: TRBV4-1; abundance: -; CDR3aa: CASSQVGGQRGRYGYTF; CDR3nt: TGCGCCAGCAGCCAAGTTGGAGGGCAGAGGGGACGATATGGCTACACCTTC
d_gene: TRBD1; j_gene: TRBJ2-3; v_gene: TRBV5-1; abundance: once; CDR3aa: CASSMGQGTPTDTQYF; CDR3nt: TGCGCCAGCAGCATGGGACAGGGGACCCCCACAGATACGCAGTATTTT
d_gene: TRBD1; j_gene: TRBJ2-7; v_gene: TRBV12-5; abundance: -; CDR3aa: CASGRDRAEQYF; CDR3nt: TGTGCTAGTGGCCGAGACAGGGCTGAGCAGTACTTC
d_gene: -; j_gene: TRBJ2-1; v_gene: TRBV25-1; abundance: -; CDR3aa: CASSVLASNEQFF; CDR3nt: TGTGCCAGCAGTGTCCTAGCCTCCAATGAGCAGTTCTTC
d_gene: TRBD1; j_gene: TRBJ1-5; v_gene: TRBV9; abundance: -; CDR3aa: CASSYGTGNQPQHF; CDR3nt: TGTGCCAGCAGCTACGGGACAGGCAATCAGCCCCAGCATTTT
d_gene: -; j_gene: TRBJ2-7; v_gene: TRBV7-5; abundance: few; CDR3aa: CVRSLKRVEQYF; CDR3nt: TGTGTCAGAAGCCTTAAGAGGGTCGAGCAGTACTTC
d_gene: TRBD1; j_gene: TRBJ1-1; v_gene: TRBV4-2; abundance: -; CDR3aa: CASSQDRQGAATEAFF; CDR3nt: TGTGCCAGCAGCCAAGATAGACAGGGGGCTGCTACTGAAGCTTTCTTT
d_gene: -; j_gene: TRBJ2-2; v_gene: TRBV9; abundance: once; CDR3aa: CASSPNAGAAGGTGELFF; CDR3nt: TGTGCCAGCAGCCCAAATGCAGGGGCGGCTGGGGGCACCGGGGAGCTGTTTTTT
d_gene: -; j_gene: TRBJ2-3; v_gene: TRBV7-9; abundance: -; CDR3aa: CASSLLGVGTDTQYF; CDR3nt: TGTGCCAGCAGCTTATTAGGGGTAGGCACAGATACGCAGTATTTT
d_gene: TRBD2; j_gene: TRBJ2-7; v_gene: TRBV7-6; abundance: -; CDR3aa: CASSPGTSGSYEQYF; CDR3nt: TGTGCCAGCAGCCCAGGGACTAGCGGGAGCTACGAGCAGTACTTC
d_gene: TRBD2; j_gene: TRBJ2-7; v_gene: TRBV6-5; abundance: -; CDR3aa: CASSYAWTSGGYEQYF; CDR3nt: TGTGCCAGCAGTTACGCTTGGACTAGCGGGGGATACGAGCAGTACTTC
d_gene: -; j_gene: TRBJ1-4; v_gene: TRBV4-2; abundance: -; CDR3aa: CASSQDPGGVGEKLFF; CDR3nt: TGTGCCAGCAGCCAAGATCCTGGGGGCGTAGGAGAAAAACTGTTTTTT
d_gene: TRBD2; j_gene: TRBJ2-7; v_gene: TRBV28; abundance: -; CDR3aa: CASGAGGLGEQYF; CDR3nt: TGTGCCAGCGGTGCGGGAGGTCTTGGCGAGCAGTACTTC
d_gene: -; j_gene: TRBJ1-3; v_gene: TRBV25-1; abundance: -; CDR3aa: CASSDARGSGNTIYF; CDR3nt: TGTGCCAGCAGTGATGCGCGGGGATCTGGAAACACCATATATTTT
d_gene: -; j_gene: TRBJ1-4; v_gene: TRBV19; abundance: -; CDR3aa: CASSGTRGEKLFF; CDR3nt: TGTGCCAGCTCCGGGACTAGAGGGGAAAAACTGTTTTTT
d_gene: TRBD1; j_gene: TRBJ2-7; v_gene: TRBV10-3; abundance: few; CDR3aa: CAIRIGQDHEQYF; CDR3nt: TGTGCCATCAGGATCGGACAGGACCACGAGCAGTACTTC
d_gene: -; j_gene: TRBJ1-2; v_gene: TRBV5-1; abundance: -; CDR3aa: CASSLDRQADYGYTF; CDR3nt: TGCGCCAGCAGCTTGGATAGACAGGCCGACTATGGCTACACCTTC
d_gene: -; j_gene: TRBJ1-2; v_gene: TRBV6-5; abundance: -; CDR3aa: CASRRNDYGYTF; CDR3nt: TGTGCCAGCAGGAGGAATGACTATGGCTACACCTTC
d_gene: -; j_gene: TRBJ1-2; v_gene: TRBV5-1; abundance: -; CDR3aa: CASSLAGREDYGYTF; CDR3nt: TGCGCCAGCAGCTTGGCTGGCAGGGAGGACTATGGCTACACCTTC
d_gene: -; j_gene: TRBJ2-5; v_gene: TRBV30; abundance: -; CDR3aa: CAWSGELGWQETQYF; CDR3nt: TGTGCCTGGAGTGGGGAGTTAGGCTGGCAAGAGACCCAGTACTTC
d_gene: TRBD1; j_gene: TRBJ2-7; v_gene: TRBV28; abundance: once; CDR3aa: CASSLGGDRVEQYF; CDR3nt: TGTGCCAGCAGTTTGGGTGGCGACAGGGTCGAGCAGTACTTC
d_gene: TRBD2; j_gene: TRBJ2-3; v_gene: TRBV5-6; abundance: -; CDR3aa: CASSYGTSGDTQYF; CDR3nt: TGTGCCAGCAGCTATGGGACTAGCGGCGATACGCAGTATTTT